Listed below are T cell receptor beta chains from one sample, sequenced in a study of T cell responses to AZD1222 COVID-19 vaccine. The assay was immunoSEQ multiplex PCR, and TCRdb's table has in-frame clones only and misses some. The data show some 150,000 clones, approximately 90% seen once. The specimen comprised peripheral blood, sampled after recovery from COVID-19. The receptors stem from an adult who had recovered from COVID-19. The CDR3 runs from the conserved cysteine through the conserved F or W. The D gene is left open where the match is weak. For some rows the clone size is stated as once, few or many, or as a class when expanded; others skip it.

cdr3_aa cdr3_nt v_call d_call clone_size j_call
CASSIVTGATYGYTF TGTGCCAGTAGTATAGTAACGGGGGCGACCTATGGCTACACCTTC TRBV19 . . TRBJ1-2
CASRRSVGAITEAFF TGTGCCAGCAGACGATCGGTTGGGGCGATCACTGAAGCTTTCTTT TRBV5-5 . . TRBJ1-1
CASSQGGQVYSYNSPLHF TGTGCCAGCAGCCAAGGGGGACAGGTGTACTCCTATAATTCACCCCTCCACTTT TRBV3-1/TRBV3-2 TRBD1 . TRBJ1-6
CASSSSTNYGYTF TGTGCCAGCAGTTCCAGCACTAACTATGGCTACACCTTC TRBV28 . once TRBJ1-2
CASSVGGTEFYNEQFF TGTGCCAGCAGCGTGGGGGGGACAGAGTTCTACAATGAGCAGTTCTTC TRBV7-8 . . TRBJ2-1
CASREYRATNEKLFF TGTGCCAGCAGGGAATACAGGGCAACTAATGAAAAACTGTTTTTT TRBV2 . . TRBJ1-4
CARREARGGAEQYF TGTGCCCGCCGCGAAGCCCGGGGGGGGGCGGAGCAGTACTTC TRBV9 TRBD2 . TRBJ2-7
CASSNLQEIGYTF TGTGCCAGCAGTAATTTACAGGAAATTGGCTACACCTTC TRBV7-2 . . TRBJ1-2
CASSSQGYTQYF TGTGCCAGCAGTTCTCAGGGTTATACGCAGTATTTT TRBV12-3/TRBV12-4 . . TRBJ2-3
CAISGPSRGGYTF TGTGCCATCAGCGGGCCGAGTCGGGGTGGCTACACCTTC TRBV10-3 . . TRBJ1-2
CASSQVQGSPLHF TGTGCCAGCAGCCAAGTCCAGGGTTCACCCCTCCACTTT TRBV3-1/TRBV3-2 . . TRBJ1-6
CASNFDGPYEQYF TGTGCCAGCAACTTCGACGGACCCTACGAGCAGTACTTC TRBV7-2 . once TRBJ2-7
CASSPQGTDEQYF TGCGCCAGCAGCCCACAGGGAACCGACGAGCAGTACTTC TRBV5-1 . . TRBJ2-7